The next 10 T cell receptor beta chains were all read from a single sample in a study of OX40 agonist ivuxolimab in advanced cancers. Produced via immunoSEQ multiplex PCR; TCRdb's table is partial and in-frame only. The top ten hold 5.8% of the sample, which has about 92,000 clones, roughly 80% seen once. This material consisted of CD4+ or CD8+ T cells sorted from blood, taken in a trial of the OX40 agonist ivuxolimab. These receptors originate from an adult with an advanced solid tumor such as melanoma, head and neck, liver or kidney cancer.

The V call is TRBV6-5, the J call TRBJ1-2; no clear D gene. Germline CDR1 reads MNHEY; CDR2 reads SVGAGI. The CDR3 totals 14 residues. Trimming removed 4 bases at V and 1 base at J, with 10 bases between. The CDR3 DNA reads TGTGCCAGCAGTTCCCGCCTGAATAACTATGGCTACACCTTC. Its protein product is CASSSRLNNYGYTF.

V and J are TRBV5-8 and TRBJ2-1; 12 bases line up with TRBD2. CDR1 is SGHTS and CDR2 is YDEGEE in the germline V gene. J lost 6 bases, V lost 3 bases, and 7 bases had no gene match. The CDR3 has 16 amino acids. For the CDR3, the DNA is TGTGCCAGCAGCTCATTCCGACTAGCGGGAGCCAATGAGCAGTTCTTC. Protein sequence: CASSSFRLAGANEQFF.

The gene calls are TRBV7-7 and TRBJ2-4; D not resolved. The CDR3 totals 14 residues. Trimming shortened V by 3 bases and J by 5 bases, and 11 bases separated the two germline ends. Germline CDR1 and CDR2: SSHAT and FNYEAQ (reference sequence). This CDR3 reads CASSLSLAENIQYF. Written as DNA, the CDR3 is TGTGCCAGCAGCTTGTCGTTAGCTGAAAACATTCAGTACTTC.

The V call is TRBV6-1, the J call TRBJ1-1; 7 bases map to TRBD1. Germline V gives CDR1 MNHNS, CDR2 SASEGT. The CDR3 sequence is 15 residues long. V lost 6 bases and J lost 6; bases outside the gene matches: 13. The CDR3 bases are TGTGCCAGCAGGCCCGACAGGGCCGGGCCCTCTGAAGCTTTCTTT. It encodes CASRPDRAGPSEAFF.

The V call is TRBV5-6, the J call TRBJ2-1; D possibly corresponds to TRBD2 (6 bases). Trimming pared 1 base from V and 0 bases from J, leaving 8 bases between. The CDR3 contains 15 residues. Germline lookup yields CDR1 SGHDT and CDR2 YYEEEE. This chain's CDR3 is CASSLRGNSYNEQFF. The CDR3 region has the DNA TGTGCCAGCAGCTTGCGCGGGAACTCCTACAATGAGCAGTTCTTC.

This chain links TRBV19 with TRBJ1-1; tentatively, D is TRBD1 (5 bases). CDR3 length: 14 amino acids. Trimming left V 4 bases short and J 5 bases short, with 14 bases between. The germline gives CDR1 LNHDA, CDR2 SQIVND (reference sequence). CDR3 sequence reads: CASSRQLGGTEAFF. CDR3 DNA sequence: TGTGCCAGTAGTAGACAGTTGGGAGGGACTGAAGCTTTCTTT.

This clone showed up just once. This specimen includes other DNA sequences encoding the same CDR3. The chain is built from TRBV2 and TRBJ1-5, with a possible D match to TRBD1 (5 bases). The CDR3 runs to 15 residues. Germline V CDR1 and CDR2: SNHLY, FYNNEI. V was shortened by 6 bases and J by 4 bases, with 16 bases between the two germline ends. The CDR3: CASSKERGINQPQHF. The CDR3 nucleotides are TGTGCCAGCAGCAAGGAACGGGGGATTAATCAGCCCCAGCATTTT.

This chain links TRBV5-1 with TRBJ2-6, with 9 bases lining up with TRBD1. Germline values: CDR1 SGHRS, CDR2 YFSETQ. The length of the CDR3 is 18 residues. J was trimmed by 2 bases and V by 3 bases; bases with no gene match: 9. CDR3: CASSYRGLLEPGANVLTF. The CDR3 coding sequence is TGCGCCAGCAGCTACAGGGGGCTTTTGGAGCCTGGGGCCAACGTCCTGACTTTC.

V gene TRBV19 combines with J gene TRBJ2-3, with D perhaps matching TRBD2 (6 bases). The ends were cut back, 4 bases at V and 2 bases at J, with 25 bases in the middle. This CDR3 has 19 amino acids. CDR1 and CDR2 (germline): LNHDA, SQIVND (reference sequence). The CDR3 DNA sequence: TGTGCCAGTAGTACCTACCTAGCCCCCGGGAGCGCTCACACAGATACGCAGTATTTT. Translating gives CASSTYLAPGSAHTDTQYF.

This clone was detected only once. Here the CDR3 reads CASSLTGTGVSTDTQYF. The CDR3 coding sequence is TGTGCCAGCAGCTTAACGGGGACAGGAGTTAGCACAGATACGCAGTATTTT. This chain links TRBV7-3 with TRBJ2-3; 8 bases line up with TRBD1. With V trimmed by 0 bases and J by 0 bases, 5 bases remained unmatched. Germline loops: CDR1 SGHTA, CDR2 FQGTGA. This CDR3 spans 17 amino acids.